This TCR beta chain emerged from a study of blood T cells in healthy people across ages. For the second PCR, which ran for about 7 to 11 cycles, a sample-barcoded 5' primer and a J-beta primer mix were used. The template-switch adaptor was a 5' adaptor with 12 random nucleotides. It tagged each cDNA molecule. TCRdb re-analysed the 5' RACE reads in MiXCR, keeping a single row per CDR3 protein. The table shows 250,000 to 300,000 distinct CDR3 sequences, with 27% occurring only once. Points on this clonotype: Its antigen remains unidentified. Germline is not matched at one junction end, which may reflect a read error.

The CDR3 has 14 amino acids. Germline CDR1 is SGHTA and CDR2 is FQGNSA. Study-level results: TCR beta diversity was tightly associated with the proportion of naive T cells. Older individuals had lower TCR beta diversity per million T cells (the decline was roughly linear).

The sequencing sample was made of blood. The gene calls are TRBV7-2 and TRBJ1-4; 11 nucleotides agree with TRBD1. This receptor was obtained from a woman aged 70-85 years in good health. The CDR3, as DNA: TGTGCCAGCAGCATGGACAGGGGGCGCGGCGGAATGTCATTT. Translated, it gives CASSMDRGRGGMSF.